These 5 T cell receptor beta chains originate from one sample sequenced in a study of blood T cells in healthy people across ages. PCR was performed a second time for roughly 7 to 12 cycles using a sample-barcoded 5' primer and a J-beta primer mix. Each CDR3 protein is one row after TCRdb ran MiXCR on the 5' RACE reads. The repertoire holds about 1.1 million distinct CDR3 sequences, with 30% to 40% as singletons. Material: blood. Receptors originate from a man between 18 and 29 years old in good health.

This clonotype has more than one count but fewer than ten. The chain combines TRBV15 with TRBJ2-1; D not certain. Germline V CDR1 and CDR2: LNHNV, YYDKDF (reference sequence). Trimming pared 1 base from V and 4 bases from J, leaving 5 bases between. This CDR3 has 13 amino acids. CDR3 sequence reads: CATSRGGYNEQFF. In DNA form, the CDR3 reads TGTGCCACCAGCAGAGGTGGTTACAATGAGCAGTTCTTC.

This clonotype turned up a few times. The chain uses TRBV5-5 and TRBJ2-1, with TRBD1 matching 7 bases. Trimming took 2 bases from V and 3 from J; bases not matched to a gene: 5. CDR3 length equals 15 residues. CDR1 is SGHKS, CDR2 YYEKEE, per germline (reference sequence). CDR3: CASSFRDRLYNEQFF. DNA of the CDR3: TGTGCCAGCAGCTTCCGGGACAGACTCTACAATGAGCAGTTCTTC. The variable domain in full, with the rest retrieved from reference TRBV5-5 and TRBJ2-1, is DAGVTQSPTHLIKTRGQQVTLRCSPISGHKSVSWYQQVLGQGPQFIFQYYEKEERGRGNFPDRFSARQFPNYSSELNVNALLLGDSALYLCASSFRDRLYNEQFFGPGTRLTVL.

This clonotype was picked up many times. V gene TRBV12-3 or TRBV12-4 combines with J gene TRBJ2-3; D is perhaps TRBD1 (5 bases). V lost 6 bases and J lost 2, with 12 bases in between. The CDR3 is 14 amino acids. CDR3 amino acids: CASSLGAATDTQYF. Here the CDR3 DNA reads TGTGCCAGCAGCCTAGGGGCAGCCACAGATACGCAGTATTTT.

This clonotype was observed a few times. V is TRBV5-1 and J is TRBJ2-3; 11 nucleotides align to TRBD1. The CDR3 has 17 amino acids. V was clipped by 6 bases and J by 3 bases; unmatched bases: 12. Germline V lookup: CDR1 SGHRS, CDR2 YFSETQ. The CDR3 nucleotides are TGCGCCAGCACTTTTATGTCTGGACAGGGGGCAACAGATACGCAGTATTTT. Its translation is CASTFMSGQGATDTQYF.

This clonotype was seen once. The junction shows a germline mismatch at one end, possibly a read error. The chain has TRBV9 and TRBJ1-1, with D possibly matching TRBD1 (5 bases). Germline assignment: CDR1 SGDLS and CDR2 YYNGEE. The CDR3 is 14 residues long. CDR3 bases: TGTGCCGGCAGCGTAGACCCGGGGGACACTGAAGCTTTCTTT. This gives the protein CAGSVDPGDTEAFF.